This TCR beta chain was sequenced for a study of identical twins. To note about this clonotype: Its cognate antigen is unknown.

Study-level points and caveats: Compared with unrelated sharing, twin-shared out-of-frame alpha sequences had more low-probability sequences.

A template switching step contributed a universal primer site, while unique molecular identifiers were present in the cDNA. TCRdb analysed the 5' RACE reads with MiXCR anew, one entry per CDR3 protein. The sample carries 400,000 to 500,000 distinct CDR3 sequences, roughly an eighth recorded once. The trim removed 4 bases at V and 7 bases at J, leaving 10 bases unmatched. CDR3 size: 16 residues. Germline CDR1 SGHRS, CDR2 YFSETQ. In addition, the sample was reused for a study of yellow fever vaccine responses in identical twins.

The genes are TRBV5-1 and TRBJ2-1, with 11 bases matching TRBD2. The receptor's source is a young woman in good health. The sample comprised CD4+ T cells sorted from blood. The CDR3 coding sequence is TGCGCCAGCAGCCCGATACTAGCGGGGGCGAGAAATGAGCAGTTCTTC. Protein: CASSPILAGARNEQFF.